Each of the 9 T cell receptor beta chains below was sequenced from the same sample in a study of blood T cell repertoires in COVID-19. Clones were sequenced by immunoSEQ multiplex PCR, and TCRdb holds only the in-frame ones, with some missing. The sample lists approximately 250,000 clones, approximately 90% occurring once. Sequencing was done on a sample of peripheral blood. These receptors all stem from a man younger than 30 with active or convalescent COVID-19.

This sequence joins TRBV10-3 and TRBJ1-5; no firm D call. The CDR3 covers 14 residues. Looked up from germline, CDR1 is ENHRY and CDR2 is SYGVKD. The ends were cut back, 4 bases at V and 2 bases at J, with 9 bases in the middle. CDR3 in amino acids: CAISVEQGNQPQHF. The CDR3 region has the DNA TGTGCCATCAGTGTTGAGCAGGGCAATCAGCCCCAGCATTTT.

This chain links TRBV5-5 with TRBJ1-6; 11 bases map to TRBD1. The germline gives CDR1 SGHKS, CDR2 YYEKEE (reference sequence). This CDR3 region has 17 residues. The V and J ends lost 0 bases and 7 bases, in that order; junction bases with no gene match: 6. CDR3 bases: TGTGCCAGCAGCTTGGGGACAGGGGGCGCAGTCAATTCACCCCTCCACTTT. This codes for CASSLGTGGAVNSPLHF.

The chain has TRBV21-1 and TRBJ1-2; whether TRBD1, the table's D call, matches the DNA was not checked. TRBV21-1 is a pseudogene segment. The CDR3 covers 13 residues. The CDR3 sequence: CASNPVTNYGYTF. Written as DNA, the CDR3 is TGTGCCAGCAACCCAGTTACCAACTATGGCTACACCTTC.

The V and J genes are TRBV7-3 and TRBJ2-3; TRBD2 agrees at 11 bases. The germline CDR1 and CDR2 sequences are SGHTA and FQGTGA. The length of the CDR3 is 14 residues. Germline trimming cut 5 bases from V and 5 bases from J; bases unmatched to any gene: 3. The CDR3 protein is CASSPGLAGDTQYF. In nucleotides, the CDR3 is TGTGCCAGCAGCCCTGGACTAGCGGGAGATACGCAGTATTTT.

This chain joins TRBV7-2 and TRBJ1-2; 9 nucleotides line up with TRBD1. Trimming removed 4 bases from V and 6 bases from J; junction bases left unmatched: 18. The CDR3 extends over 18 amino acids. Germline assignment: CDR1 SGHTA and CDR2 FQGNSA. CDR3 loop: CASSWVRTGGQGLDGYTF. The CDR3 coding sequence is TGTGCCAGCAGCTGGGTAAGGACCGGGGGACAGGGTCTCGATGGCTACACCTTC.

The genes are TRBV28 and TRBJ2-7, with 12 bases lining up with TRBD2. Unmatched junction bases numbered 4, after V lost 5 bases and J lost 5 bases. The CDR3 has 14 residues. In germline, CDR1 is MDHEN, CDR2 SYDVKM. CDR3 protein: CASSLTSGGNEQYF. The CDR3 DNA sequence: TGTGCCAGCAGTCTTACTAGCGGGGGGAACGAGCAGTACTTC.

This rearrangement joins TRBV5-1 to TRBJ1-1; D gene ambiguous. Germline V gene lookup returns CDR1 SGHRS and CDR2 YFSETQ. Trimming stripped 3 bases from V and 1 base from J, with 13 bases between. There are 15 residues in the CDR3. DNA for the CDR3: TGCGCCAGCAGCTCAGGTGGAGGATGGAACACTGAAGCTTTCTTT. Amino acids: CASSSGGGWNTEAFF.

The chain has TRBV5-4 and TRBJ2-7, with TRBD2 identical over 8 bases. Germline trimming cut 4 bases from V and 2 bases from J; bases unmatched to any gene: 11. This CDR3 has 16 amino acids. Germline CDR1 SGHNT, CDR2 YYREEE (reference sequence). CDR3 bases: TGTGCCAGCAGCGCCTGGGAGCGGGGGAGAACCTACGAGCAGTACTTC. Translating gives CASSAWERGRTYEQYF.

CDR3 in amino acids: CASSYRATNEKLFF. Here the CDR3 DNA reads TGTGCCAGCAGTTACAGAGCAACTAATGAAAAACTGTTTTTT. The chain recombines TRBV6-6 with TRBJ1-4; no reliable D call. Per the germline V gene, CDR1 is MNHNY and CDR2 is SVGAGI (reference sequence). V dropped 2 bases and J dropped 0 bases, with 4 bases sitting between them. The CDR3 is 14 amino acids.